This T cell receptor beta chain was sequenced during a study of CXCR3-negative and CXCR3-positive naive CD8 T cells (dated by TCRdb to between 2018 and 2021). With respect to the entire study: In total, some 130 million TRB reads were obtained, or roughly 1.5 +/- 0.3 million reads per library. Naive subsets from about 5 donors and memory cells from 3 donors were included in the TRBV-TRBJ cluster analysis. The diversity and physicochemical repertoire analyses included fewer than twelve donors pooled from two independent experiments. What the study reported, not specific to this receptor: Naive CXCR3-negative and CXCR3-positive cells from the same donor showed similar TRBV-TRBJ usage, whereas memory cells showed distinct patterns. Compared with CXCR3-negative naive cells, CXCR3-positive naive cells had TRB CDR3s with higher hydrophobicity (lower Kidera factor 4), lower energy, and higher strength and volume indices. Comparably high repertoire diversity was found in both naive subsets, whereas much lower repertoire diversity was found in memory CD8+ T cells. Because surface CD5, which has been linked to self-reactivity in mice, was comparable between naive subsets, TCR interaction strength was also inferred from TRB CDR3 physicochemical properties. Freshly isolated PBMCs were used for most assays because CXCR3 expression partially decreased after cryopreservation.

In the case of this clonotype: Its specific antigen is unknown.

Sequenced on a NextSeq 550. The Human TCR Profiling Kit (MiLaboratory) was used to make UMI-labeled 5' RACE TRB cDNA libraries. cDNA synthesis used the entire amount of extracted RNA, and PCR amplification then used the entire amount of cDNA produced. Libraries were prepared in parallel with an identical number of PCR cycles. In the original analysis: With a requirement of at least two reads per UMI, MIGEC and MiXCR extracted about 50,000 +/- 10,000 unique UMI-labeled TRB cDNA molecules per library. An average of approximately 40,000 +/- 10,000 functional in-frame TRB CDR3 nucleotide clonotypes without stop codons was found per library. After each sample was downsampled to 5000 UMI-labeled TRB molecules, VDJtools was used to calculate diversity metrics such as normalized Shannon-Wiener and Chao1. VDJtools computed clonotype-size-weighted physicochemical properties of the central five CDR3 residues: interaction energy, strength, volume and Kidera factor 4. TCRdb reprocessed the raw reads; every CDR3 protein sequence is a single record, and DNA is not supplied. The V and J calls follow TCRdb's processing rather than the paper's. This sample's table contains under 150,000 distinct CDR3 sequences. Around 0.28% of the sample is held by the ten biggest clonotypes.

For each CD8+ T cell subset, flow sorting was done in triplicate, and 250,000 to 300,000 cells per subset went directly into RLT lysis buffer. To keep memory contaminants out, a stringent definition of naive CD8+ T cells was applied: CD45RO-CCR7+CD27+CD95-. Standard density gradient centrifugation was used to isolate peripheral blood mononuclear cells from buffy coats. Naive CXCR3-negative and CXCR3-positive CD8+ T cells were flow-sorted using a FACSAria III. An RNeasy Mini Kit was used to extract total RNA from the sorted cells. Spanning cysteine to phenylalanine, the CDR3 consists of 15 amino acids. Only the protein sequence is given. CDR1 and CDR2, per the germline V gene (reference sequence), are PRHDT and FYEKMQ.

Sequences were obtained from naive CXCR3+ CD8+ T cells from blood. The label giving this sample's cell subset or site can be read as: CD45RO-CCR7+CD27+CD95- naive CD8+ T cells expressing CXCR3 (TNR3+). Rearrangement joined TRBV13 to TRBJ2-6; the D gene TCRdb calls, TRBD1, cannot be checked with no DNA. This clonotype was obtained from a human donor in good health. Some clones in this sample may be carry-over from other donors' samples. The CDR3 has the sequence CASMGRDSGANVLTF.